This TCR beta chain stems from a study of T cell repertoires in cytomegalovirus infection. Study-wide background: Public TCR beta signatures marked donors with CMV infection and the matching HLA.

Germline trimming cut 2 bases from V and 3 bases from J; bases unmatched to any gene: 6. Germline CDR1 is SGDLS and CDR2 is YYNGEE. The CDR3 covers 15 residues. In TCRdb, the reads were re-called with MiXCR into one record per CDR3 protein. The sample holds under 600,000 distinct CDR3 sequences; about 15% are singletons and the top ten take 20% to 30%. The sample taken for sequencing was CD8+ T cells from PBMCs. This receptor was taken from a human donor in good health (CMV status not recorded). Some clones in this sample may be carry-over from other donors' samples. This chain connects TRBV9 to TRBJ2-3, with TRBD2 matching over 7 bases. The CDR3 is CASSVGGKATDTQYF. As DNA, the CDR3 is TGTGCCAGCAGCGTGGGGGGGAAGGCAACAGATACGCAGTATTTT.